The subject of this entry is one T cell receptor beta chain. In this sample, this clonotype turned up a few times. Its antigen has not been determined. No clone much larger than this one lies a single base away; base qualities are absent. The sample originates from a study of CD8+CD57+ T cells in acquired aplastic anemia (dated by TCRdb to 2017 to 2018). Concerning the study at large: A mean of approximately 2.9 ug of DNA, ranging from roughly 0.2 to 27.4 ug, was extracted from sorted CD4+ and CD8+ cells. CD8+CD57+ expansion was defined as frequency above the mean frequency observed in healthy subjects. The paper as a whole reports these results and caveats: CD8+ Simpson's diversity did not differ significantly between patients and healthy controls (P=0.060). Around 28 CD8+ CDR3 sequences were found to be shared between patients and controls, but these sequences appeared to be highly expressed in patients and within the immunodominant clones of the patients.

Expansion of CD8+CD57+ cells had been shown by flow cytometry in the patients chosen for sequencing. Every patient had a diagnosis of severe acquired aplastic anemia based on International Study of Aplastic Anemia and Agranulocytosis and Camitta criteria. No therapy had been received by the patients at the time of blood sampling. In this study, sorted CD4+ and CD8+ T cells from the blood of healthy subjects and of severe aplastic anemia patients had their TCR repertoires deep-sequenced. Patients were enrolled in the USA under clinicaltrials.gov protocols 00001620, 01623167, 00001397, 00071045, 00081523 and 00961064. Ficoll-Paque density gradient centrifugation was used to isolate peripheral blood mononuclear cells. Before DNA was extracted, CD4+ and CD8+ T cells were sorted using either FACS or magnetic beads. Genomic DNA served as template for TCR beta VDJ combination and CDR3 sequence profiling. An Illumina HiSeq 2000 was used for TCR repertoire sequencing. The authors processed their data as follows. TRBV/TRBJ rearrangement plots, CDR3 size and DJ length profiles, and Simpson's diversity index were used to assess repertoires. The most abundant DNA sequence in the deep sequencing data was defined as the immunodominant clone. CDR3 amino acid sequences were checked for sharing between subjects and were compared against published repertoires and the VDJdb database. TCRdb took the public reads, trimmed them with fastp at Q25, ran MiXCR for clone calling and kept in-frame beta chains. Each entry merges the rows of one CDR3 protein and shows their most common DNA and genes. The V and J calls and clone size are TCRdb's, not the authors'. The sample table records 400,000 to 600,000 distinct CDR3 sequences; approximately 33% of these occur just once. The top ten constitute less than 0.85% of the sample.

The germline V gene (reference sequence) provides CDR1 GTSNPN and CDR2 SVGIG. Between the V and J ends, shortened by 5 bases and 3 bases respectively, the junction contains 11 bases. The CDR3 runs 13 residues from the cysteine to the phenylalanine. Kept here is only the CDR3 DNA, which spans 39 bases and is read in frame from base 1. Input material: sorted CD4+, CD8+, or CD8+CD57+ T cells (not recorded which) from PBMCs. The TCR sequence derives from a human donor with aplastic anemia. The receptor chain draws on TRBV30 and TRBJ1-5; D gene: possibly TRBD1, on 5 matching bases. The CDR3 reads as follows: CAWGKGHNQPQHF. The nucleotide sequence is given as TGTGCCTGGGGTAAGGGGCACAATCAGCCCCAGCATTTT.